This T cell receptor (beta chain) was identified in a study of blood T cell repertoires in COVID-19. Some clones are missing from TCRdb's copy, which holds only in-frame ones; the method was immunoSEQ multiplex PCR. Here the sample spans some 270,000 clones, more than 75% being singletons. The sample holds one count of this clone. This sequence originates from a woman aged 45-60 years who had been exposed to COVID-19. What was sequenced was PBMCs or T cells enriched from blood (not recorded which).

CDR3: CASSLTSGAPKSSYNEQFF. CDR3 sequence (DNA): TGCGCCAGCAGCCTGACTAGCGGGGCCCCTAAAAGCTCCTACAATGAGCAGTTCTTC. The chain carries TRBV5-1 and TRBJ2-1; 11 nucleotides line up with TRBD2. Germline loops: CDR1 SGHRS, CDR2 YFSETQ. With V trimmed by 4 bases and J by 0 bases, 12 bases remained unmatched. The CDR3 has 19 amino acids.